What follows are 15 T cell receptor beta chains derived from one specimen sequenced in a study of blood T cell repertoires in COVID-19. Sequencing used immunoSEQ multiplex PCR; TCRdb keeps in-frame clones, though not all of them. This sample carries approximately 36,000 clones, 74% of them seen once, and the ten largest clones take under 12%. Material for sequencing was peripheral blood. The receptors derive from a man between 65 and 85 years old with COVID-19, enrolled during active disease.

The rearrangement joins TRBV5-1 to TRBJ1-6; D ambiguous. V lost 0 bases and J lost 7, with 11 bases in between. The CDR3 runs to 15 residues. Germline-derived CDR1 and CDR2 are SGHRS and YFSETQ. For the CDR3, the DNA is TGCGCCAGCAGCTTGGTTTTGGGAGGGAATTCACCCCTCCACTTT. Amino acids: CASSLVLGGNSPLHF.

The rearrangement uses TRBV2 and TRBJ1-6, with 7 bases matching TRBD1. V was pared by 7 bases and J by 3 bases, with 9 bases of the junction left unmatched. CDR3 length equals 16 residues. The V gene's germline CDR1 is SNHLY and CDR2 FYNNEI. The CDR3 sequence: CASTRDSQVYNSPLHF. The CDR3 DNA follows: TGTGCCAGCACCCGGGACAGTCAAGTCTATAATTCACCCCTCCACTTT.

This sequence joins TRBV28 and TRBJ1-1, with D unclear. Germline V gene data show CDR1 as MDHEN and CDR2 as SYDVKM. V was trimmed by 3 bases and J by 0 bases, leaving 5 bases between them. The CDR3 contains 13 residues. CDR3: CASSFSLNTEAFF. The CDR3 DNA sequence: TGTGCCAGCAGTTTTTCCTTGAACACTGAAGCTTTCTTT.

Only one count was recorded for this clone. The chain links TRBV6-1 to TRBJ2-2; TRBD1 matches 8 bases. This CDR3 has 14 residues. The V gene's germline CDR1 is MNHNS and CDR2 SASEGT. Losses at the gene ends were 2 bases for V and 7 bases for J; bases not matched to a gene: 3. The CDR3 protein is CASSETGTGGELFF. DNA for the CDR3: TGTGCCAGCAGTGAAACGGGGACAGGCGGGGAGCTGTTTTTT.

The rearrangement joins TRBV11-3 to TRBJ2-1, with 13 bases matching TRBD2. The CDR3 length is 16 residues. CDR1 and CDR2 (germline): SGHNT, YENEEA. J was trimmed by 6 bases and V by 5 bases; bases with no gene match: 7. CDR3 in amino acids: CASSGGTSGIGNEQFF. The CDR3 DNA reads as TGTGCCAGCAGCGGAGGGACTAGCGGGATCGGCAATGAGCAGTTCTTC.

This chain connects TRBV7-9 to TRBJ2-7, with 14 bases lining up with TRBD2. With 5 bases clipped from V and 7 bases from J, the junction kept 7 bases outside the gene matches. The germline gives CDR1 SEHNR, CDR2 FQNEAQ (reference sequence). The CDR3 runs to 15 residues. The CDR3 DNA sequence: TGTGCCAGCAGCCCGACTAGCGGGAGGGCCCTGGAGCAGTACTTC. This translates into CASSPTSGRALEQYF.

CDR3 in DNA: TGTGCCAGCAGCTTAAACAATAATCAGCCCCAGCATTTT. This gives the protein CASSLNNNQPQHF. V usage is TRBV7-3 and J usage is TRBJ1-5; D unclear. CDR1 and CDR2 from the germline V gene are SGHTA and FQGTGA. V was cut by 1 base and J by 4 bases, with 5 bases left in between. The CDR3 loop spans 13 amino acids.

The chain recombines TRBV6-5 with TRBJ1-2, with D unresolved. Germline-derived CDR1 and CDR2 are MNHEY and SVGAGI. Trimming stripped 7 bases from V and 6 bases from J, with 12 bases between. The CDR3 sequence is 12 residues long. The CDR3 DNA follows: TGTGCCAGCACCAGATCGGGGAATGGCTACACCTTC. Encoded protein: CASTRSGNGYTF.

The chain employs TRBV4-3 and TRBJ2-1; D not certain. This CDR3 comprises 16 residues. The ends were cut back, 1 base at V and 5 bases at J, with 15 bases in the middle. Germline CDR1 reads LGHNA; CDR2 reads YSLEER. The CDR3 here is CASSQVPAIPDNEQFF. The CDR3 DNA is TGCGCCAGCAGCCAAGTTCCCGCCATTCCGGACAATGAGCAGTTCTTC.

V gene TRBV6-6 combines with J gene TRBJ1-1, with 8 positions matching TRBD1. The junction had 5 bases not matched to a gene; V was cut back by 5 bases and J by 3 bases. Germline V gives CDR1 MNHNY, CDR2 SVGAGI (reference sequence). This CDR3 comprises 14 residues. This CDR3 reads CASSPSGGYTEAFF. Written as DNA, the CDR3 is TGTGCCAGCAGTCCTTCAGGGGGCTACACTGAAGCTTTCTTT.

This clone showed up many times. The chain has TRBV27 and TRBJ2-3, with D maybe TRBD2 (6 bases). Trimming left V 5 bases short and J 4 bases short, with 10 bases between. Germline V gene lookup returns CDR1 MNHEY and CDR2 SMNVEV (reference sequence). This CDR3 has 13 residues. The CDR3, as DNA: TGTGCCAGCAGTCCACCGGGGGCAGATACGCAGTATTTT. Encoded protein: CASSPPGADTQYF.

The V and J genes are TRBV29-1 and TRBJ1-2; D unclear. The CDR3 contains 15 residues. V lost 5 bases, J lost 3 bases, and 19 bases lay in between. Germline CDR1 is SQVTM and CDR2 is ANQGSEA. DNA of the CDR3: TGCAGCGTTACGGGAGGGAACTTGCTAGACTATGGCTACACCTTC. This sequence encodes CSVTGGNLLDYGYTF.

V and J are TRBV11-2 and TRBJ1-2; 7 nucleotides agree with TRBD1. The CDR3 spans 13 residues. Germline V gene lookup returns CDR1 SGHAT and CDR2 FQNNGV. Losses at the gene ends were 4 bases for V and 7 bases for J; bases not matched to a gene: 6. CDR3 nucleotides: TGTGCCAGCAGCTCAAACAGGGGTTTTGGCTACACCTTC. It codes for CASSSNRGFGYTF.

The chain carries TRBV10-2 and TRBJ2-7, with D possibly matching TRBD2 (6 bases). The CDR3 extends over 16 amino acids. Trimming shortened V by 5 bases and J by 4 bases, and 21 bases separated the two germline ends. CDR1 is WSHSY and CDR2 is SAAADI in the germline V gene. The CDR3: CASSSPGAGPPYEQYF. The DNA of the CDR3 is TGCGCCAGCAGTAGTCCGGGTGCGGGACCTCCTTACGAGCAGTACTTC.

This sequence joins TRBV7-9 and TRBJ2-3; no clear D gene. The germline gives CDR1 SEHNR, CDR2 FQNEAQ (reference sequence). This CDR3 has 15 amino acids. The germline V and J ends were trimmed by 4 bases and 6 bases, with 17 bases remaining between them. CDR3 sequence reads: CASSSYSGPPDTQYF. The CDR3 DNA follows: TGTGCCAGCAGCTCCTATAGTGGTCCCCCGGATACGCAGTATTTT.